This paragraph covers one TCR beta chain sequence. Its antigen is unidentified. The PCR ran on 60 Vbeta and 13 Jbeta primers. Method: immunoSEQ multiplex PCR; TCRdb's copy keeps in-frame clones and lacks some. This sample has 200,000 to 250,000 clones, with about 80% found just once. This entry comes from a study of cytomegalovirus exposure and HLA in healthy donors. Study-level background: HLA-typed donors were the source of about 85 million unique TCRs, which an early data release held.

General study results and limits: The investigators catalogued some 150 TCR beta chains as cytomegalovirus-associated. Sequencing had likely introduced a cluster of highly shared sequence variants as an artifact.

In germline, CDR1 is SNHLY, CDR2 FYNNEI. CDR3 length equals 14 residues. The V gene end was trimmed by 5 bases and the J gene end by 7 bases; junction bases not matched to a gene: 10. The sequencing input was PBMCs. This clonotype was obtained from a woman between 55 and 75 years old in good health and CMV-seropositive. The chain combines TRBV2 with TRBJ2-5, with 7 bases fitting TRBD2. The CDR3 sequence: CASSPRTSSGTQYF. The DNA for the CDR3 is TGTGCCAGCAGTCCTCGGACTAGTTCTGGGACCCAGTACTTC.